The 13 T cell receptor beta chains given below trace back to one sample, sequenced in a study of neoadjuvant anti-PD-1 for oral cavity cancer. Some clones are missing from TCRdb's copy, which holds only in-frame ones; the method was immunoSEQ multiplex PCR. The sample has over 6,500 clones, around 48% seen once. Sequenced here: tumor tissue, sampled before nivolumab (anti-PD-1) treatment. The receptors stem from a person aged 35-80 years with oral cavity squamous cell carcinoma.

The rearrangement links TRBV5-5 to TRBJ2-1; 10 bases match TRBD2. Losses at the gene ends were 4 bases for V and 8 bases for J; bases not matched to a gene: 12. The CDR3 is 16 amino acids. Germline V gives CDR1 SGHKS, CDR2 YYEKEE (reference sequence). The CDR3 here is CASSAGTSASRDEQFF. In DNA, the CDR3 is TGTGCCAGCAGCGCGGGGACTAGCGCCAGCCGCGATGAGCAGTTCTTC.

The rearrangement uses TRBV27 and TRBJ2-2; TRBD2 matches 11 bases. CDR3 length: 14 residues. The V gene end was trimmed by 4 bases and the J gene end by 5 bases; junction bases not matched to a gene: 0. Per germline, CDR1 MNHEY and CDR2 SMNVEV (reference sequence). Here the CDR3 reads CASSSSGRTGELFF. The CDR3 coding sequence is TGTGCCAGCAGTTCTAGCGGGAGGACCGGGGAGCTGTTTTTT.

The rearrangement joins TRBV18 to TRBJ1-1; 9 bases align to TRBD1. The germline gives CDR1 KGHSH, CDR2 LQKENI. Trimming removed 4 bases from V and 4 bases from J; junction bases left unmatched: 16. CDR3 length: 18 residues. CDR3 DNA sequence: TGTGCCAGCTCACTACAACCCGGACAGGGGATGCGGGGCACTGAAGCTTTCTTT. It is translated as CASSLQPGQGMRGTEAFF.

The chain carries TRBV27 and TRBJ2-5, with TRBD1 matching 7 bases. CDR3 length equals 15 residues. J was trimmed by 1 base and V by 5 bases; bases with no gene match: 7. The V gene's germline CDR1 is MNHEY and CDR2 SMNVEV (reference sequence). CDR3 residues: CASSLKGQSQETQYF. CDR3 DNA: TGTGCCAGCAGTCTAAAGGGACAGAGCCAAGAGACCCAGTACTTC.

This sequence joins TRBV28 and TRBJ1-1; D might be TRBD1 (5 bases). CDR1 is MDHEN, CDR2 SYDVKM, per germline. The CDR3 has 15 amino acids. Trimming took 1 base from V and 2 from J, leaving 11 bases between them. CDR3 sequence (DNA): TGTGCCAGCAGTTTATCAGGAGGGGCCAACACTGAAGCTTTCTTT. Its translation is CASSLSGGANTEAFF.

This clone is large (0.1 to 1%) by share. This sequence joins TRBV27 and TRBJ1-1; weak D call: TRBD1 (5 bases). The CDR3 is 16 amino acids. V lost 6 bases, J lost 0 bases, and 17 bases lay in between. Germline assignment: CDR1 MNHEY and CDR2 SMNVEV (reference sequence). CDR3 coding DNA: TGTGCCAGCAGCCTGGGGGTCTCTGGATTGAACACTGAAGCTTTCTTT. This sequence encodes CASSLGVSGLNTEAFF.

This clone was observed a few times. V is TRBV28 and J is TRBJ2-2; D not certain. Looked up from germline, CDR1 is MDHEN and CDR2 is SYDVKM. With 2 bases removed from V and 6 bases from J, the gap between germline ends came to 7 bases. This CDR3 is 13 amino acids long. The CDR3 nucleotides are TGTGCCAGCAGTTTAAGTCGCCCCGGGGAGCTGTTTTTT. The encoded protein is CASSLSRPGELFF. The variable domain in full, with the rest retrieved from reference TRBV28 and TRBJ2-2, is DVKVTQSSRYLVKRTGEKVFLECVQDMDHENMFWYRQDPGLGLRLIYFSYDVKMKEKGDIPEGYSVSREKKERFSLILESASTNQTSMYLCASSLSRPGELFFGEGSRLTVL.

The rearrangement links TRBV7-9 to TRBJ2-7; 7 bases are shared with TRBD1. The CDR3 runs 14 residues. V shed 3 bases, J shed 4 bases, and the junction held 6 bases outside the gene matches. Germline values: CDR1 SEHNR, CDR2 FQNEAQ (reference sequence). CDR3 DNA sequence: TGTGCCAGCAGCTTCCAGACAGGGATTTACGAGCAGTACTTC. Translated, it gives CASSFQTGIYEQYF.

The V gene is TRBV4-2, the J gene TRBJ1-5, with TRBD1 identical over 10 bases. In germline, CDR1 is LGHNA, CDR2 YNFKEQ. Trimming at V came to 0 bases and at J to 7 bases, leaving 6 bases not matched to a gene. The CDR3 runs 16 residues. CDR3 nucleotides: TGTGCCAGCAGCCAAGAAGCGGGACAGGGGTACCAGCCCCAGCATTTT. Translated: CASSQEAGQGYQPQHF.

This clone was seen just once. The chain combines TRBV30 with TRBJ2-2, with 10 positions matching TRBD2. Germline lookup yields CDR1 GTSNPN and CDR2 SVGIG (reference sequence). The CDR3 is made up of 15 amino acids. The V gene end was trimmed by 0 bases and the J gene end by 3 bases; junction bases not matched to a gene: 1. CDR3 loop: CAWSVAGGDTGELFF. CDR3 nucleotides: TGTGCCTGGAGTGTAGCGGGAGGGGACACCGGGGAGCTGTTTTTT.

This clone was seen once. Here the CDR3 reads CASSYRDLTDTQYF. The CDR3 region has the DNA TGTGCCAGCAGTTACCGGGACCTCACAGATACGCAGTATTTT. V and J are TRBV6-6 and TRBJ2-3; D possibly uses TRBD1 or TRBD2 (5 bases each). CDR3 size: 14 residues. CDR1 and CDR2 from the germline V gene are MNHNY and SVGAGI (reference sequence). Deletions cut 2 bases from V and 2 bases from J, with 8 bases between.

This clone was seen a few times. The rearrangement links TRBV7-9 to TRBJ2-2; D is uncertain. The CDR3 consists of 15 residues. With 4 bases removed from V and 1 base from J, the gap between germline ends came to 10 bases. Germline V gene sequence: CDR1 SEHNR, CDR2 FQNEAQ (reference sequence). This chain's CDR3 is CASSSMGGNTGELFF. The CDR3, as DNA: TGTGCCAGCAGCTCAATGGGCGGGAACACCGGGGAGCTGTTTTTT.

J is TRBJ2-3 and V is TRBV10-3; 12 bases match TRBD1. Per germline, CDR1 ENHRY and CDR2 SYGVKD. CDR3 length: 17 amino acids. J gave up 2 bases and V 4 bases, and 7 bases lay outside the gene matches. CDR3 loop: CAISGAPGQGATDTQYF. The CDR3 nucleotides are TGTGCCATCAGTGGAGCACCGGGACAGGGGGCCACAGATACGCAGTATTTT.